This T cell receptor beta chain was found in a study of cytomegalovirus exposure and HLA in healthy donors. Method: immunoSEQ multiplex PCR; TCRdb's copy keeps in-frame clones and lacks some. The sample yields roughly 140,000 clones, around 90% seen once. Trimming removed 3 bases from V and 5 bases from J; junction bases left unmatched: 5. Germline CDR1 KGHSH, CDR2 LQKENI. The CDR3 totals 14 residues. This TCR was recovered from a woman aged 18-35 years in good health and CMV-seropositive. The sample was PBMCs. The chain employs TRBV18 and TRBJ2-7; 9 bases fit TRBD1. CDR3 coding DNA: TGTGCCAGCTCACCCGGGACAGGGTTCCACGAGCAGTACTTC. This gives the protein CASSPGTGFHEQYF.